One sample yielded the 21 T cell receptor beta chains listed below, sequenced in a study of technical replicates of blood from a handful of donors. Using immunoSEQ multiplex PCR, the repertoire was profiled, and TCRdb retains in-frame clones only, with some absent. Counted here are some 79,000 clones, 90% to 95% occurring once; the ten biggest clones make up approximately 0.25%. Specimen: T cells isolated from PBMCs. The receptors come from a human donor in good health.

The CDR3 loop is CAISEEGGNTEAFF. The CDR3 DNA is TGTGCCATCAGTGAGGAGGGAGGGAACACTGAAGCTTTCTTT. This rearrangement joins TRBV10-3 to TRBJ1-1; D gene uncertain. V was clipped by 2 bases and J by 1 base, with 8 bases between them. From germline, CDR1 is ENHRY and CDR2 SYGVKD. The length of the CDR3 is 14 residues.

The chain combines TRBV15 with TRBJ2-1; D remains unclear. V was trimmed by 3 bases and J by 0 bases, leaving 6 bases between them. The V gene's germline CDR1 is LNHNV and CDR2 YYDKDF (reference sequence). The CDR3 spans 14 residues. CDR3 DNA sequence: TGTGCCACCAGCAGCGATAGCTCCTACAATGAGCAGTTCTTC. Its translation is CATSSDSSYNEQFF.

The chain links TRBV5-1 to TRBJ1-4, with D unresolved. CDR3 length: 15 amino acids. Germline values: CDR1 SGHRS, CDR2 YFSETQ. Trimming removed 0 bases at V and 8 bases at J, with 14 bases between. The CDR3 bases are TGCGCCAGCAGCTTGGCTTGGTCAGGTCAGGAAAAACTGTTTTTT. Protein product: CASSLAWSGQEKLFF.

The chain combines TRBV2 with TRBJ2-1; 8 nucleotides align to TRBD2. The ends lost 1 base at V and 4 bases at J; junction bases unmatched: 6. The CDR3 length is 16 residues. Germline CDR1 and CDR2: SNHLY and FYNNEI. The CDR3, as DNA: TGTGCCAGCAGTGAAGGCCCTAGCGGGTATTACAATGAGCAGTTCTTC. Translating it yields CASSEGPSGYYNEQFF.

The chain employs TRBV4-1 and TRBJ2-1, with TRBD1 matching over 7 bases. The ends lost 2 bases at V and 3 bases at J; junction bases unmatched: 7. CDR1 and CDR2 from the germline V gene are MGHRA and YSYEKL. The CDR3 covers 16 residues. The DNA of the CDR3 is TGCGCCAGCAGCCAATTCTGGCCAGGGGGCTACAATGAGCAGTTCTTC. Protein product: CASSQFWPGGYNEQFF.

CDR3 in DNA: TGTGCCAGCAGCCTTAACAGGGGTGGCTACACCTTC. Protein: CASSLNRGGYTF. This chain connects TRBV11-3 to TRBJ1-2, with TRBD1 matching over 7 bases. CDR1 is SGHNT and CDR2 is YENEEA in the germline V gene. The V and J ends lost 5 bases and 7 bases, in that order; junction bases with no gene match: 4. The CDR3 has 12 amino acids.

The rearrangement joins TRBV5-1 to TRBJ1-2; D ambiguous. This CDR3 spans 14 amino acids. Germline V gene data show CDR1 as SGHRS and CDR2 as YFSETQ. V was cut by 0 bases and J by 7 bases, with 13 bases left in between. The CDR3 DNA follows: TGCGCCAGCAGCTTGGCCATTCCTTTGAGTGGCTACACCTTC. Protein sequence: CASSLAIPLSGYTF.

The CDR3 here is CASSFLDRGQTGELFF. Written as DNA, the CDR3 is TGTGCCAGCAGTTTCCTCGACAGGGGGCAAACCGGGGAGCTGTTTTTT. This chain joins TRBV28 and TRBJ2-2; 10 bases are a match to TRBD1. This CDR3 has 16 amino acids. The trim removed 3 bases at V and 5 bases at J, leaving 6 bases unmatched. Germline V gene sequence: CDR1 MDHEN, CDR2 SYDVKM.

The chain joins TRBV19 to TRBJ1-6, with D maybe TRBD1 (6 bases). V was trimmed by 7 bases and J by 0 bases, leaving 10 bases between them. The CDR3 has 15 residues. The germline CDR1 and CDR2 sequences are LNHDA and SQIVND (reference sequence). The DNA for the CDR3 is TGTGCCAGTACCCCGGACAGCTCCTATAATTCACCCCTCCACTTT. This encodes CASTPDSSYNSPLHF.

V gene TRBV19 combines with J gene TRBJ2-7; 7 positions match TRBD1. The CDR3 sequence is 16 residues long. Per germline, CDR1 LNHDA and CDR2 SQIVND (reference sequence). The V gene end was trimmed by 5 bases and the J gene end by 0 bases; junction bases not matched to a gene: 10. The CDR3 is CASSLSGTESSYEQYF. The CDR3 DNA reads TGTGCCAGTAGTCTCTCCGGGACAGAGAGCTCCTACGAGCAGTACTTC.

The chain joins TRBV2 to TRBJ2-3, with 8 bases aligning to TRBD1. Germline V lookup: CDR1 SNHLY, CDR2 FYNNEI. The length of the CDR3 is 14 residues. J lost 3 bases, V lost 5 bases, and 4 bases had no gene match. CDR3 loop: CASSQQGGTDTQYF. In DNA, the CDR3 is TGTGCCAGCAGTCAACAGGGGGGAACAGATACGCAGTATTTT.

The J gene is TRBJ2-1, the V gene TRBV5-1; TRBD2 might be the D (6 bases). Germline-derived CDR1 and CDR2 are SGHRS and YFSETQ. CDR3 length: 16 residues. The germline V and J ends were trimmed by 0 bases and 5 bases, with 15 bases remaining between them. The CDR3 DNA reads as TGCGCCAGCAGCTTGGTGGCTAGCGAGTACAACAATGAGCAGTTCTTC. It yields the protein CASSLVASEYNNEQFF.

This clone came up once. The CDR3: CASSFIALRTGELIFF. The CDR3 DNA sequence: TGTGCCAGCAGTTTTATTGCGTTACGGACGGGAGAATTGATCTTCTTC. V usage is TRBV27 and J usage is TRBJ2-1; D is perhaps TRBD2 (6 bases). The V end lost 3 bases, the J end lost 16 bases, and 28 bases lay between the germline ends. This CDR3 is 16 amino acids long. Germline V gene data show CDR1 as MNHEY and CDR2 as SMNVEV (reference sequence).

The rearrangement joins TRBV29-1 to TRBJ2-2; the match to TRBD2 covers 9 bases. The CDR3 length is 14 residues. Germline values: CDR1 SQVTM, CDR2 ANQGSEA. Trimming removed 6 bases from V and 2 bases from J; junction bases left unmatched: 4. CDR3 region: CSVQGTSNTGELFF. For the CDR3, the DNA is TGCAGCGTCCAGGGGACTAGCAACACCGGGGAGCTGTTTTTT.

The chain couples TRBV19 to TRBJ2-4, with 11 positions matching TRBD2. Trimming took 4 bases from V and 8 from J; bases not matched to a gene: 10. The CDR3 is 16 amino acids. CDR1 is LNHDA and CDR2 is SQIVND in the germline V gene (reference sequence). The CDR3 sequence is CASSSGIAGGPYIQYF. DNA for the CDR3: TGTGCCAGTAGTAGCGGTATAGCGGGGGGGCCTTACATTCAGTACTTC.

This chain joins TRBV6-1 and TRBJ2-5, with D unclear. The CDR3 consists of 13 residues. Germline CDR1 and CDR2: MNHNS and SASEGT. V was shortened by 7 bases and J by 0 bases, with 9 bases between the two germline ends. CDR3 DNA: TGTGCCAGCAAGACAATCAACCAAGAGACCCAGTACTTC. This codes for CASKTINQETQYF.

The chain employs TRBV9 and TRBJ1-4; tentative D call: TRBD1 (6 bases). Germline V lookup: CDR1 SGDLS, CDR2 YYNGEE. V was clipped by 4 bases and J by 7 bases, with 17 bases between them. The CDR3 is made up of 15 amino acids. CDR3 sequence reads: CASSPLTGRSEKLFF. The CDR3 region has the DNA TGTGCCAGCAGCCCATTGACAGGTCGAAGTGAAAAACTGTTTTTT.

The chain is built from TRBV7-3 and TRBJ1-1; D gene ambiguous. Trimming removed 4 bases at V and 5 bases at J, with 11 bases between. Germline CDR1 SGHTA, CDR2 FQGTGA. This CDR3 region has 13 residues. CDR3 sequence reads: CASSSREGTEAFF. The CDR3 DNA follows: TGTGCCAGCAGCTCCCGGGAAGGGACTGAAGCTTTCTTT.

This sequence joins TRBV11-2 and TRBJ2-2; tentatively, D is TRBD1 (5 bases). There are 14 residues in the CDR3. CDR1 is SGHAT and CDR2 is FQNNGV in the germline V gene. Trimming cost V 4 bases and J 3 bases, with 9 bases left between them. The CDR3 DNA reads TGTGCCAGCAGCTGGCCAGGGTACACCGGGGAGCTGTTTTTT. It translates to CASSWPGYTGELFF.

The chain's CDR3 is CASSAGLAGGNRNEQFF. CDR3 coding DNA: TGTGCCAGCAGCGCGGGACTAGCGGGGGGCAATCGGAATGAGCAGTTCTTC. The rearrangement joins TRBV9 to TRBJ2-1; 15 bases are a match to TRBD2. CDR1 and CDR2 (germline): SGDLS, YYNGEE. V lost 3 bases, J lost 7 bases, and 8 bases stayed unmatched. There are 17 residues in the CDR3.

The gene calls are TRBV27 and TRBJ1-1, with D perhaps TRBD1 (6 bases). The V end lost 2 bases, the J end lost 4 bases, and 14 bases lay between the germline ends. Germline CDR1 reads MNHEY; CDR2 reads SMNVEV (reference sequence). The CDR3 has 15 residues. This chain's CDR3 is CASSLGPRGGTEAFF. The CDR3 nucleotides are TGTGCCAGCAGTTTAGGCCCCCGAGGGGGCACTGAAGCTTTCTTT.